These 11 T cell receptor beta chains share one sample of origin, sequenced in a study of beta chain features in type 1 diabetes. Of the isolated RNA, all was reverse transcribed, and so the sequenced material was expressed TCRB transcripts. Sequencing used immunoSEQ multiplex PCR; TCRdb keeps in-frame clones, though not all of them. The data show a few hundred thousand clones, with about 30% seen just once and 3.5% to 4.5% held by the top ten. Material: central memory CD4+ T cells from blood. Every receptor here comes from a man younger than 40 in good health.

The sample holds a few counts of this clone. V usage is TRBV28 and J usage is TRBJ2-7, with D tentatively TRBD2 (5 bases). V lost 8 bases, J lost 6 bases, and 17 bases lay in between. In germline, CDR1 is MDHEN, CDR2 SYDVKM. The CDR3 has 13 residues. The DNA of the CDR3 is TGTGCCAGCGACGACCGGGGTTTCAGCGAGCAGTACTTC. Amino acid sequence: CASDDRGFSEQYF.

V gene TRBV5-4 combines with J gene TRBJ2-5; D perhaps matches TRBD1 (6 bases). The J call is doubtful: the DNA matches TRBJ2-7 better. The CDR3 is 13 amino acids. Germline loops: CDR1 SGHNT, CDR2 YYREEE (reference sequence). CDR3 region: CASSWDTSYEQYF. For the CDR3, the DNA is TGTGCCAGCAGCTGGGACACCTCCTACGAGCAGTACTTC.

The gene calls are TRBV27 and TRBJ2-5; 8 bases match TRBD1. This CDR3 contains 12 residues. The ends lost 5 bases at V and 4 bases at J; junction bases unmatched: 0. The germline gives CDR1 MNHEY, CDR2 SMNVEV (reference sequence). The CDR3 sequence is CASSTGGETQYF. The CDR3 coding sequence is TGTGCCAGCAGTACAGGGGGAGAGACCCAGTACTTC.

In nucleotides, the CDR3 is TGCAGCGTTGGGCAGGATCTCTATGGTGGCTACACCTTC. The encoded protein is CSVGQDLYGGYTF. The V and J genes are TRBV29-1 and TRBJ1-2; D is ambiguous. The V and J ends lost 4 bases and 7 bases respectively, with 16 bases between them. Germline V CDR1 and CDR2: SQVTM, ANQGSEA. CDR3 size: 13 residues. Full variable domain (rest looked up from reference TRBV29-1 and TRBJ1-2): SAVISQKPSRDICQRGTSLTIQCQVDSQVTMMFWYRQQPGQSLTLIATANQGSEATYESGFVIDKFPISRPNLTFSTLTVSNMSPEDSSIYLCSVGQDLYGGYTFGSGTRLTVV.

The chain recombines TRBV6-6 with TRBJ2-7; 9 bases align to TRBD1. This CDR3 spans 14 amino acids. Germline V lookup: CDR1 MNHNY, CDR2 SVGAGI (reference sequence). The V and J ends lost 5 bases and 6 bases, in that order; junction bases with no gene match: 8. In DNA, the CDR3 is TGTGCCAGCAGTACACGGACAGGGGCAGGCGAGCAGTACTTC. Encoded protein: CASSTRTGAGEQYF.

The V call is TRBV28, the J call TRBJ2-7; D ambiguous. The germline V gene encodes CDR1 MDHEN and CDR2 SYDVKM. This CDR3 comprises 13 residues. The V gene lost 5 bases and the J gene lost 3 bases, with 11 bases spanning the gap. CDR3 protein: CASSDSLSYEQYF. The DNA for the CDR3 is TGTGCCAGCAGTGACTCCCTCAGCTACGAGCAGTACTTC.

This chain uses TRBV4-3 with TRBJ2-1; D remains ambiguous. V was shortened by 2 bases and J by 0 bases, with 8 bases between the two germline ends. CDR3 length: 15 residues. Germline V gives CDR1 LGHNA, CDR2 YSLEER. CDR3 sequence reads: CASSQTQSSYNEQFF. For the CDR3, the DNA is TGCGCCAGCAGCCAAACTCAGAGCTCCTACAATGAGCAGTTCTTC.

J is TRBJ2-3 and V is TRBV6-1; no firm D call. Germline-derived CDR1 and CDR2 are MNHNS and SASEGT. The CDR3 covers 14 residues. The ends were cut back, 1 base at V and 1 base at J, with 6 bases in the middle. Here the CDR3 reads CASSEGRGTDTQYF. DNA for the CDR3: TGTGCCAGCAGTGAAGGTCGGGGCACAGATACGCAGTATTTT.

This clone was recorded a few times. The rearrangement uses TRBV30 and TRBJ2-5, with D hard to call. The CDR3 consists of 12 residues. The germline V and J ends were trimmed by 2 bases and 5 bases, with 9 bases remaining between them. Germline V lookup: CDR1 GTSNPN, CDR2 SVGIG (reference sequence). CDR3 nucleotide sequence: TGTGCCTGGAGTTCCGGACGGGAGACCCAGTACTTC. Amino acids: CAWSSGRETQYF.

The V call is TRBV2, the J call TRBJ2-7, with 7 bases matching TRBD1. Germline assignment: CDR1 SNHLY and CDR2 FYNNEI. With V trimmed by 6 bases and J by 6 bases, 8 bases remained unmatched. This CDR3 spans 13 amino acids. The CDR3 region has the DNA TGTGCCAGCAGGCGACAGGGCTCGTTCGAGCAGTACTTC. This translates into CASRRQGSFEQYF. Supplemented by reference TRBV2 and TRBJ2-7, the full variable domain reads EPEVTQTPSHQVTQMGQEVILRCVPISNHLYFYWYRQILGQKVEFLVSFYNNEISEKSEIFDDQFSVERPDGSNFTLKIRSTKLEDSAMYFCASRRQGSFEQYFGPGTRLTVT.

The genes are TRBV18 and TRBJ2-5; D is ambiguous. The V gene's germline CDR1 is KGHSH and CDR2 LQKENI. Trimming left V 0 bases short and J 6 bases short, with 8 bases between. This CDR3 comprises 13 residues. For the CDR3, the DNA is TGTGCCAGCTCACCACCGCTTGTGAAGACCCAGTACTTC. Translation gives CASSPPLVKTQYF.